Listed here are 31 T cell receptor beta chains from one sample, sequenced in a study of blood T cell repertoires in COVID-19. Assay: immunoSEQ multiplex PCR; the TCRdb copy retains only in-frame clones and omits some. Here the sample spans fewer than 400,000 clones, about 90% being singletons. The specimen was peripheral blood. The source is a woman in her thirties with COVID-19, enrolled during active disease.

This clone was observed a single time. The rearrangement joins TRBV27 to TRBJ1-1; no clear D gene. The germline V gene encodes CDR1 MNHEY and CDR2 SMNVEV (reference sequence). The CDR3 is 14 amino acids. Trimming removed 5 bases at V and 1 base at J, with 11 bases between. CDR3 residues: CASSIISGNTEAFF. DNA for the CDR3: TGTGCCAGCAGTATCATCAGTGGGAACACTGAAGCTTTCTTT.

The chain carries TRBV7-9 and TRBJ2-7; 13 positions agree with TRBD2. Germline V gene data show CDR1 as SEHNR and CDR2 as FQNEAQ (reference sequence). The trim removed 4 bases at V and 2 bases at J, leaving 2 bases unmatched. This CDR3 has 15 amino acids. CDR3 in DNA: TGTGCCAGCAGCTCGGGACTAGCGGGACCCTACGAGCAGTACTTC. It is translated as CASSSGLAGPYEQYF.

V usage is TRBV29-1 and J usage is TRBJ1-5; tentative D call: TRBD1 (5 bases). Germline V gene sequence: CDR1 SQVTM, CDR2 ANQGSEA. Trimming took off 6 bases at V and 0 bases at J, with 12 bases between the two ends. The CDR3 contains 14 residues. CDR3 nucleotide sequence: TGCAGCGTCCGCCAGGGCCATAGCAATCAGCCCCAGCATTTT. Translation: CSVRQGHSNQPQHF.

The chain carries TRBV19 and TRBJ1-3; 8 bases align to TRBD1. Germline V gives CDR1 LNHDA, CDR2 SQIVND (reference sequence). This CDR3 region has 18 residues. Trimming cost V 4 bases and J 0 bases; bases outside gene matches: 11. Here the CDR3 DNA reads TGTGCCAGTAGTACAGGACAGGGCAGAGATACCTCTGGAAACACCATATATTTT. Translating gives CASSTGQGRDTSGNTIYF. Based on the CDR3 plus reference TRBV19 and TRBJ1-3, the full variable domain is DGGITQSPKYLFRKEGQNVTLSCEQNLNHDAMYWYRQDPGQGLRLIYYSQIVNDFQKGDIAEGYSVSREKKESFPLTVTSAQKNPTAFYLCASSTGQGRDTSGNTIYFGEGSWLTVV.

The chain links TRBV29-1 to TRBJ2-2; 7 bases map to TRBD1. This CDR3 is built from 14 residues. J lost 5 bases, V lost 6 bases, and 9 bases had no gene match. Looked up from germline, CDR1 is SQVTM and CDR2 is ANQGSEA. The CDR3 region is CSVGVTGNTGELFF. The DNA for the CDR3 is TGCAGCGTAGGTGTGACAGGGAATACCGGGGAGCTGTTTTTT.

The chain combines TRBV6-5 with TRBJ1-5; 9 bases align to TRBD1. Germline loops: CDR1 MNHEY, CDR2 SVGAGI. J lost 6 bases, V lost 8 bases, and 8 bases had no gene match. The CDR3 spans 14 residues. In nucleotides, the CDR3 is TGTGCCAGCGCCGGGGACAGGGAGAGTCAGCCCCAGCATTTT. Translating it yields CASAGDRESQPQHF.

DNA for the CDR3: TGTGCCTGGAGCAGAGACAGGCGCGAGCAGTACTTC. Its translation: CAWSRDRREQYF. The gene calls are TRBV30 and TRBJ2-7; tentative D call: TRBD1 (6 bases). This CDR3 spans 12 amino acids. Germline assignment: CDR1 GTSNPN and CDR2 SVGIG (reference sequence). Trimming took off 3 bases at V and 6 bases at J, with 12 bases between the two ends.

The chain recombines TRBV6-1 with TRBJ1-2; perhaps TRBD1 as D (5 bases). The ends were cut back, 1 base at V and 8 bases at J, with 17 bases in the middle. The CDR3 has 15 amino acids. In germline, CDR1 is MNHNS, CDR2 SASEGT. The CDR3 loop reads CASSEVAAGVGGYTF. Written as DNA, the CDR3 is TGTGCCAGCAGTGAAGTTGCGGCGGGGGTTGGGGGCTACACCTTC.

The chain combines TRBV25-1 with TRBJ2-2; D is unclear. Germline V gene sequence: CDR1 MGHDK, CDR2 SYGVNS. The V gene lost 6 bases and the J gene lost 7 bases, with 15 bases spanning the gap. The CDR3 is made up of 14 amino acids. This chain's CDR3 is CASSGFSSHGELFF. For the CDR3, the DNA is TGTGCCAGCAGCGGATTTAGCTCTCACGGGGAGCTGTTTTTT.

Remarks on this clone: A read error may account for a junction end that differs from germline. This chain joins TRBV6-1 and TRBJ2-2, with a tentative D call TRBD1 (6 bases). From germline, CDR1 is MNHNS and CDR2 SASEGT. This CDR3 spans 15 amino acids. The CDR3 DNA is TGTGCCAGCAATGAACAGGGAAAGAGGAACGGGGAGCTGTTTTTT. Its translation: CASNEQGKRNGELFF.

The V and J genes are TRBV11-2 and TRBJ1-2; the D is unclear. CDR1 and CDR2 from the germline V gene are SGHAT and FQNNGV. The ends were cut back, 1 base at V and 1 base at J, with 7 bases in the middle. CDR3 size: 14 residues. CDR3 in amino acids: CASSLATGNYGYTF. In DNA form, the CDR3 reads TGTGCCAGCAGCTTAGCGACGGGTAACTATGGCTACACCTTC.

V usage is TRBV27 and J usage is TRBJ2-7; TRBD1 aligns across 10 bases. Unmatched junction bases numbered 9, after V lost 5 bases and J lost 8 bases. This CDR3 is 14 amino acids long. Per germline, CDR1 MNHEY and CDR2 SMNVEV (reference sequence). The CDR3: CASSEDRGAGKQYF. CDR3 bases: TGTGCCAGCAGTGAGGACAGGGGGGCTGGGAAGCAGTACTTC.

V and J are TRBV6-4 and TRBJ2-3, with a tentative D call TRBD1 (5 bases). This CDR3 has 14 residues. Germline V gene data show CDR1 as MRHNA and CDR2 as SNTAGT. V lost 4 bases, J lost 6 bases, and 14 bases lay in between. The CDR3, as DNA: TGTGCCAGCAGTGCAACCTCCAGGGCCGATACGCAGTATTTT. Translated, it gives CASSATSRADTQYF.

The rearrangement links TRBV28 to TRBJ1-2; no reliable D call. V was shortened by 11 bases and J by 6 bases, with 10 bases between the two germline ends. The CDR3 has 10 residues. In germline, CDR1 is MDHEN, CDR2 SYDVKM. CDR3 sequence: CAAEEDGYTF. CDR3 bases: TGTGCCGCGGAGGAGGATGGCTACACCTTC.

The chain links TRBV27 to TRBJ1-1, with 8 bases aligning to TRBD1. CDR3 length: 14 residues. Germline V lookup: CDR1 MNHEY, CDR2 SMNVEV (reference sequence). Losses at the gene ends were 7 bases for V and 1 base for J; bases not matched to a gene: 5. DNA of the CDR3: TGTGCCAGCACACCAGGGGGCCGGAACACTGAAGCTTTCTTT. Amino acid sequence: CASTPGGRNTEAFF.

CDR3 sequence reads: CASSIPPDRGRESEQYF. The CDR3 coding sequence is TGTGCCAGTAGTATTCCCCCGGACAGGGGGCGCGAGAGCGAGCAGTACTTC. V gene TRBV19 combines with J gene TRBJ2-7, with 11 nucleotides matching TRBD1. After removal of 3 bases from V and 6 bases from J, the junction contained 13 bases not matched to a gene. The germline V gene has CDR1 LNHDA and CDR2 SQIVND (reference sequence). The CDR3 length is 17 residues. Complete variable domain (other parts from reference TRBV19 and TRBJ2-7): DGGITQSPKYLFRKEGQNVTLSCEQNLNHDAMYWYRQDPGQGLRLIYYSQIVNDFQKGDIAEGYSVSREKKESFPLTVTSAQKNPTAFYLCASSIPPDRGRESEQYFGPGTRLTVT.

The CDR3 bases are TGTGCCACCAGCGGATATTCCGGGACACTGGCCTCCTACGAGCAGTACTTC. Amino acids: CATSGYSGTLASYEQYF. The chain couples TRBV15 to TRBJ2-7; a weak D match, TRBD1 (6 bases). The V gene's germline CDR1 is LNHNV and CDR2 YYDKDF (reference sequence). The ends were cut back, 5 bases at V and 0 bases at J, with 20 bases in the middle. This CDR3 contains 17 residues.

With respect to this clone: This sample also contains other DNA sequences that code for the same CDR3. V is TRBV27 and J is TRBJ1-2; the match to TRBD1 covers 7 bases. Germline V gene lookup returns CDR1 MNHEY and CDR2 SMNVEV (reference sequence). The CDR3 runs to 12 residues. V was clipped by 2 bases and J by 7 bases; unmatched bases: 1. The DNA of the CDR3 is TGTGCCAGCAGTTTAACAGGGGTTGGCTACACCTTC. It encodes CASSLTGVGYTF.

CDR3: CASSLTAVNEQFF. The CDR3 DNA is TGTGCCAGCAGCTTAACAGCCGTCAATGAGCAGTTCTTC. The chain couples TRBV11-2 to TRBJ2-1; D is unclear. Germline assignment: CDR1 SGHAT and CDR2 FQNNGV. V was pared by 2 bases and J by 6 bases, with 8 bases between. CDR3 length equals 13 residues.

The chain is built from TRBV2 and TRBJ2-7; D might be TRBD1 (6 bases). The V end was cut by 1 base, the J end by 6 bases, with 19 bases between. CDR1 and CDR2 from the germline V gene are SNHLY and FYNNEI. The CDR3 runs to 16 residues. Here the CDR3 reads CASSEGVWGRNSEQYF. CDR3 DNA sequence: TGTGCCAGCAGTGAAGGGGTTTGGGGGCGGAATTCCGAGCAGTACTTC.

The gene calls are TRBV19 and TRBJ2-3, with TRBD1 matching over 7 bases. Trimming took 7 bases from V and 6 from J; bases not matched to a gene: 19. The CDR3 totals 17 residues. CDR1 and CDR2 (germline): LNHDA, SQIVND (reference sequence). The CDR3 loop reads CASTPGPHRGATDTQYF. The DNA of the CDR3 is TGTGCCAGTACCCCCGGGCCCCACAGGGGAGCAACCGATACGCAGTATTTT.

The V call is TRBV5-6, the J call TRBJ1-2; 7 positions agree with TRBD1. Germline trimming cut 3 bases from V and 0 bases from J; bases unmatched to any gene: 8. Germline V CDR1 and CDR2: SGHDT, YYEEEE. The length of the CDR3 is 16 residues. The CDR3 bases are TGTGCCAGCAGCTGGAAGTCGGGACAGACTAACTATGGCTACACCTTC. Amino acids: CASSWKSGQTNYGYTF.

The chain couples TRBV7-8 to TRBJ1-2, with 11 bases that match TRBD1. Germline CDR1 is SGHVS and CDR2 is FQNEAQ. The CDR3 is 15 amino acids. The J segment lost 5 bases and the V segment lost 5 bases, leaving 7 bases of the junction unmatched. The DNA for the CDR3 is TGTGCCAGCAGCAGAAGGACAGGGGGCCGGTATGGCTACACCTTC. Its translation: CASSRRTGGRYGYTF.

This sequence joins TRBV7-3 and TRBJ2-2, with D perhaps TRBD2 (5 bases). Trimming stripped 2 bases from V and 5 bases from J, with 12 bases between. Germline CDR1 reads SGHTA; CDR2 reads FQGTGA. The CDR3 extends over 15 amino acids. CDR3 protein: CASSLRPSGTGELFF. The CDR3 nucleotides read TGTGCCAGCAGCTTACGTCCCAGCGGAACCGGGGAGCTGTTTTTT.

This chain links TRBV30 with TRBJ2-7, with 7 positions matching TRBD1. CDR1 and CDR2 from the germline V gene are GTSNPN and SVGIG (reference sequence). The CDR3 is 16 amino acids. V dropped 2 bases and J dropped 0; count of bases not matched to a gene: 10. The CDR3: CAWSTSGGYGSYEQYF. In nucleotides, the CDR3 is TGTGCCTGGAGTACGTCAGGGGGTTATGGCTCCTACGAGCAGTACTTC. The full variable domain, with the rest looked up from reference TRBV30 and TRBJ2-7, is SQTIHQWPATLVQPVGSPLSLECTVEGTSNPNLYWYRQAAGRGLQLLFYSVGIGQISSEVPQNLSASRPQDRQFILSSKKLLLSDSGFYLCAWSTSGGYGSYEQYFGPGTRLTVT.

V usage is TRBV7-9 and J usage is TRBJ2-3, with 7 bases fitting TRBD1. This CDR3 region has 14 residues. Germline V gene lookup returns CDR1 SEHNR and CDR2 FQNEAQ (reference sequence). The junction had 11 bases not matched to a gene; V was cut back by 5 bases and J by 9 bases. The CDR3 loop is CASSPIGQERTQYF. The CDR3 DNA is TGTGCCAGCAGCCCCATCGGACAGGAAAGGACGCAGTATTTT.

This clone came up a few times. The CDR3 reads CASSWTVNTEAFF. The CDR3 bases are TGTGCCAGCAGCTGGACAGTGAACACTGAAGCTTTCTTT. The chain couples TRBV5-4 to TRBJ1-1, with D perhaps matching TRBD1 (6 bases). The V gene's germline CDR1 is SGHNT and CDR2 YYREEE (reference sequence). CDR3 size: 13 residues. Deletions cut 3 bases from V and 0 bases from J, with 6 bases between.

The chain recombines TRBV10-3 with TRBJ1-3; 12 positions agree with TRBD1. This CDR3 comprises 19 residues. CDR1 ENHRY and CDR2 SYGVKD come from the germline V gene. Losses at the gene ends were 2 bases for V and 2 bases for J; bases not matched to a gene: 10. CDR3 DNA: TGTGCCATCAGTGAGGGGACAGGGGGCCCGGAGTGGGCTGGAAACACCATATATTTT. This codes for CAISEGTGGPEWAGNTIYF.

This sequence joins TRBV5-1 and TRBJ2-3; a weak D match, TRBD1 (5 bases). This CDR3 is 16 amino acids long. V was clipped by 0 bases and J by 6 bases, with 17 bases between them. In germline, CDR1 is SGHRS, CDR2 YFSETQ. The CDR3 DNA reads TGCGCCAGCAGCTTGGGGCCCCTCAGGGCCGGGGATACGCAGTATTTT. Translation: CASSLGPLRAGDTQYF.

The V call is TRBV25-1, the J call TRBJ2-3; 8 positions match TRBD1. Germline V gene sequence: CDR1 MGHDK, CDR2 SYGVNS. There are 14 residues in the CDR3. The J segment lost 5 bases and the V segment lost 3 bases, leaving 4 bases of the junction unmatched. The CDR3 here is CASSDDRGGDTQYF. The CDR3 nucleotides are TGTGCCAGCAGTGATGACAGGGGAGGAGATACGCAGTATTTT. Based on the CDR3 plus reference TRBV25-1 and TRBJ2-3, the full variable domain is EADIYQTPRYLVIGTGKKITLECSQTMGHDKMYWYQQDPGMELHLIHYSYGVNSTEKGDLSSESTVSRIRTEHFPLTLESARPSHTSQYLCASSDDRGGDTQYFGPGTRLTVL.

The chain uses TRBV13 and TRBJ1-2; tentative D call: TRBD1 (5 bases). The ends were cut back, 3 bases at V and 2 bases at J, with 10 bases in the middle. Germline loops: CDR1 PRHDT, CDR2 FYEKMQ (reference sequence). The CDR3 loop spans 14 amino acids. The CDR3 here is CASSLSQGNYGYTF. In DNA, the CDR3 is TGTGCCAGCAGCTTGTCCCAGGGCAACTATGGCTACACCTTC.